The rows below give T cell receptor beta chains drawn from one sample of a study of blood T cell repertoires in COVID-19. Clones were sequenced by immunoSEQ multiplex PCR, and TCRdb holds only the in-frame ones, with some missing. The sample comprises 150,000 to 200,000 clones, about three quarters of which are singletons, and approximately 2.6% rests with the top ten. The sequencing sample was made of peripheral blood. The receptors were gathered from a man between 65 and 80 years old with acute or convalescent COVID-19. Each CDR3 is given with its conserved first and last residue. D genes are given only for firm matches. Not every row has a clone size; where given, it reads once, few, many or a size class.

TRBJ2-7 | few | . | TRBV2 | TGTGCCAGCAGTGATGGGGGGTCGGCCTACGAGCAGTACTTC | CASSDGGSAYEQYF
TRBJ2-7 | . | . | TRBV27 | TGTGCCAGCAGTTTAAGCAAGCCCTCGGGTCAGCAGTACTTC | CASSLSKPSGQQYF
TRBJ1-1 | . | . | TRBV16 | TGTGCCAGCAGCCTGCTACAGGGGAACACTGAAGCTTTCTTT | CASSLLQGNTEAFF
TRBJ1-6 | . | . | TRBV10-3 | TGTGCCATCAGTGACTCCAATTCACCCCTCCACTTT | CAISDSNSPLHF
TRBJ1-2 | . | TRBD1 | TRBV6-5 | TGTGCCAGCAGTTACTATCGACAGGGGAAGGATGGCTACACCTTC | CASSYYRQGKDGYTF
TRBJ1-4 | . | TRBD1 | TRBV19 | TGTGCCAGTACCGACAGGGGGCCTGAAAAACTGTTTTTT | CASTDRGPEKLFF
TRBJ2-1 | . | . | TRBV9 | TGTGCCAGCAGCGTAGGACAGAATTCCTACAATGAGCAGTTCTTC | CASSVGQNSYNEQFF
TRBJ2-7 | . | TRBD2 | TRBV7-9 | TGTGCCAGCAGCTTAGCGTCTAGCGGGAGAGACGAGCAGTACTTC | CASSLASSGRDEQYF
TRBJ2-1 | . | TRBD1 | TRBV29-1 | TGCAGCGGAGGGACAGGGGGAAACAATGAGCAGTTCTTC | CSGGTGGNNEQFF
TRBJ2-4 | . | . | TRBV10-3 | TGTGCCATCAGTGAGTCGGGGGGGCCCGCCAAAAACATTCAGTACTTC | CAISESGGPAKNIQYF
TRBJ2-1 | . | . | TRBV6-2/TRBV6-3 | TGTGCCAGCAGTTACTCTCCGGAGGAGGGACGCTCCTACAATGAGCAGTTCTTC | CASSYSPEEGRSYNEQFF
TRBJ2-2 | . | TRBD2 | TRBV10-3 | TGTGCCATAACCGGGACTAGCGGGGTCGGGACCGGGGAGCTGTTTTTT | CAITGTSGVGTGELFF
TRBJ2-3 | . | . | TRBV24-1 | TGTGCCACCAGTGATTTGGGGGGGATAAGCACAGATACGCAGTATTTT | CATSDLGGISTDTQYF
TRBJ1-5 | . | . | TRBV5-6 | TGTGCCAGCAGCTTTTATAGAGACCCGCTGAGGGCCCAGCATTTT | CASSFYRDPLRAQHF
TRBJ1-1 | . | . | TRBV7-8 | TGTGCCAGCAGCTTAGCTTTAGGGGACACCTTGAACACTGAAGCTTTCTTT | CASSLALGDTLNTEAFF
TRBJ1-5 | . | . | TRBV6-5 | TGTGCCAGCTGGAGGACAGCGAGTAGCAATCAGCCCCAGCATTTT | CASWRTASSNQPQHF
TRBJ2-1 | . | TRBD2 | TRBV6-5 | TGTGCCAGCAGGGTTGGACTAGCGGTCCATGAGCAGTTCTTC | CASRVGLAVHEQFF
TRBJ1-5 | . | . | TRBV19 | TGTGCCAGTGCCCGGGGGGCGAAGGATCAGCCCCAGCATTTT | CASARGAKDQPQHF
TRBJ2-1 | . | . | TRBV5-8 | TGTGCCAGCAGCTTGGCCCTATTAAACAATGAGCAGTTCTTC | CASSLALLNNEQFF
TRBJ1-4 | . | . | TRBV6-4 | TGTGCCAGCAGTGTCCGCCCCCCCTCGGGGGGCGCGAGAGAAAAACTGTTTTTT | CASSVRPPSGGAREKLFF
TRBJ2-7 | . | . | TRBV6-1 | TGTGCCAGCAGTGACAGAACAGCAAGGGGCTACGAGCAGTACTTC | CASSDRTARGYEQYF
TRBJ1-4 | many | . | TRBV27 | TGTGCCAGCAGTTTCTCCCGACTAAGGGCAACTAATGAAAAACTGTTTTTT | CASSFSRLRATNEKLFF
TRBJ2-1 | . | . | TRBV7-9 | TGTGCCAGCAGCGGGAGCTCCTACAATGAGCAGTTCTTC | CASSGSSYNEQFF
TRBJ1-6 | . | TRBD1 | TRBV30 | TGTGCCTGGACCCTGACAGGGGACGGGTCACCCCTCCACTTT | CAWTLTGDGSPLHF
TRBJ1-2 | . | . | TRBV30 | TGTGCCTGGAGTGTACTCCCAGGGGTGGGTGGCTACACCTTC | CAWSVLPGVGGYTF
TRBJ1-1 | . | . | TRBV19 | TGTGCCAGCACCGCCTCCAAGCCCACAGTAAACCTACTGAACACTGAAGCTTTCTTT | CASTASKPTVNLLNTEAFF
TRBJ1-1 | once | TRBD1 | TRBV24-1 | TGTGCCACCAGTGATGCCCCTGGACAGGGCTCCACTGAAGCTTTCTTT | CATSDAPGQGSTEAFF
TRBJ2-5 | . | TRBD2 | TRBV18 | TGTGCCAGCTCACCCCCGGGACTACAAGAGACCCAGTACTTC | CASSPPGLQETQYF
TRBJ1-4 | . | . | TRBV19 | TGTGCCACCACTGGGCCTTACTATGAAAAACTGTTTTTT | CATTGPYYEKLFF
TRBJ1-4 | . | TRBD1 | TRBV27 | TGTGCCAGCAGTTTAAGCCCCGGGACAGGACAGGGGAGTGAAAAACTGTTTTTT | CASSLSPGTGQGSEKLFF
TRBJ1-6 | few | TRBD1 | TRBV30 | TGTGCCTGGAGGGGGGGACAGAATAATTCACCCCTCCACTTT | CAWRGGQNNSPLHF
TRBJ1-1 | few | . | TRBV6-6 | TGTGCCAGCAGTTATCTGGACAGCGAAGCTTTCTTT | CASSYLDSEAFF
TRBJ1-1 | . | TRBD1 | TRBV5-1 | TGCGCCAGCAGCCTAGGACAGGGGGTTCCCATGAACACTGAAGCTTTCTTT | CASSLGQGVPMNTEAFF
TRBJ1-4 | . | . | TRBV15 | TGTGCCACCAGCAGGAAGGACAGCGGTAATGAAAAACTGTTTTTT | CATSRKDSGNEKLFF
TRBJ1-1 | . | . | TRBV24-1 | TGTGCCACCAGTGATCCCGGGTTCCCTTTAACCTTT | CATSDPGFPLTF
TRBJ2-1 | . | . | TRBV18 | TGTGCCAGCTCACCAACCGGACAGTCCAATGAGCAGTTCTTC | CASSPTGQSNEQFF
TRBJ2-3 | . | . | TRBV18 | TGTGCCAGCTCACGATACGGAGATACGCAGTATTTT | CASSRYGDTQYF
TRBJ2-5 | . | . | TRBV10-3 | TGTGCCATCAGTGAGCAAGCGGGTCCCGCCCAAGAGACCCAGTACTTC | CAISEQAGPAQETQYF
TRBJ2-1 | . | . | TRBV18 | TGTGCCAGCTCACCGACCGGGACAGAGCAGTTCTTC | CASSPTGTEQFF
TRBJ2-1 | . | TRBD2 | TRBV3-1/TRBV3-2 | TGTGCCAGCAGCCAGAACGCAGCGGGGTCGAAGTTCTTC | CASSQNAAGSKFF
TRBJ2-7 | . | TRBD1 | TRBV30 | TGTGCCTGGAGTGTACAGGGGGTAAACTACGAGCAGTACTTC | CAWSVQGVNYEQYF
TRBJ2-1 | . | TRBD2 | TRBV6-4 | TGTGCCAGCAGTGACGGGGCTAGCGGGGGAAATGAGCAGTTCTTC | CASSDGASGGNEQFF
TRBJ2-2 | . | . | TRBV24-1 | TGTGCCACCAGTGATGCAGGGATTCCCGGGGAGCTGTTTTTT | CATSDAGIPGELFF
TRBJ1-6 | . | . | TRBV15 | TGTGCCACCAGCAGAGATCGTTCACCCCTCCACTTT | CATSRDRSPLHF
TRBJ2-7 | many | TRBD2 | TRBV5-4 | TGTGCCAGCAGCTTTAAGCGGACTAGCGGGGGGCGGGGCGAGCAGTACTTC | CASSFKRTSGGRGEQYF
TRBJ2-7 | . | TRBD1 | TRBV6-5 | TGTGCCAGCAGGCGGGACAGGGCCCCCTACGAGCAGTACTTC | CASRRDRAPYEQYF
TRBJ2-3 | . | TRBD1 | TRBV11-2 | TGTGCCAGCAGCCAGGACAGGGGACACACAGATACGCAGTATTTT | CASSQDRGHTDTQYF
TRBJ1-6 | once | TRBD1 | TRBV2 | TGTGCCAGCAGTGAGGGACAGCCCAGAGTATCACCCCTCCACTTT | CASSEGQPRVSPLHF
TRBJ1-1 | . | TRBD1 | TRBV27 | TGTGCCAGCAGTCCACACCAGGGGGCGATGAACACTGAAGCTTTCTTT | CASSPHQGAMNTEAFF
TRBJ2-5 | . | . | TRBV24-1 | TGTGCCACCAGTGATTGGCTACAGGGGGCTAGCGGGAGTTGGGAGACCCAGTACTTC | CATSDWLQGASGSWETQYF
TRBJ1-6 | few | . | TRBV5-1 | TGCGCCAGCAGCAGGGAGGGGAATAATTCACCCCTCCACTTT | CASSREGNNSPLHF
TRBJ1-5 | once | TRBD1 | TRBV18 | TGTGCCAGCTCACCCGAGGGGGCGCGAGAGCCCCAGCATTTT | CASSPEGAREPQHF
TRBJ2-3 | . | . | TRBV19 | TGTGCCAGCACCCCAGTGGGGGGTTGGGATTCCACGCAGTATTTT | CASTPVGGWDSTQYF